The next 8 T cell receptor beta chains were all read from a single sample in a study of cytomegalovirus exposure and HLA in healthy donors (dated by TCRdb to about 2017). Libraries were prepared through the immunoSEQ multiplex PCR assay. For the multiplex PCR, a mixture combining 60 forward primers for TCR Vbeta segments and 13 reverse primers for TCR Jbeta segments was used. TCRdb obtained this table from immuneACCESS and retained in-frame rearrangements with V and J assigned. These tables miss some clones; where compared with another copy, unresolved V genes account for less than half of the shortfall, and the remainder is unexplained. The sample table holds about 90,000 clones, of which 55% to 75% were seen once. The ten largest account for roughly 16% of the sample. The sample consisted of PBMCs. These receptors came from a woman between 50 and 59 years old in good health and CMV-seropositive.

This CDR3 is CASSFGTGRFSGNTIYF. In DNA, the CDR3 is TGTGCCAGCAGTTTCGGGACAGGAAGGTTCTCTGGAAACACCATATATTTT. The chain has TRBV28 and TRBJ1-3, with 8 positions matching TRBD1. V shed 3 bases, J shed 0 bases, and the junction held 7 bases outside the gene matches. Germline CDR1 reads MDHEN; CDR2 reads SYDVKM. This CDR3 region has 17 residues.

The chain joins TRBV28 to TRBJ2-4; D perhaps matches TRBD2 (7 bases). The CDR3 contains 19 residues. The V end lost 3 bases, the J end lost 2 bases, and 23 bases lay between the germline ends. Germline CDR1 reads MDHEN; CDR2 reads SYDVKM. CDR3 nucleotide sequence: TGTGCCAGCAGTTTGGGAGGGAGTTCCCCATGGGGGCCCAAAAACATTCAGTACTTC. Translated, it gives CASSLGGSSPWGPKNIQYF.

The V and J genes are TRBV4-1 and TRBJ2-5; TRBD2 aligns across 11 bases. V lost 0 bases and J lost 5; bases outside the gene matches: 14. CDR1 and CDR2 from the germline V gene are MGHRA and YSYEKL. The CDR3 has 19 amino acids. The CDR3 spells CASSQDRNSGRATEETQYF. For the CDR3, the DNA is TGCGCCAGCAGCCAAGATCGGAATAGCGGGAGGGCCACGGAGGAGACCCAGTACTTC.

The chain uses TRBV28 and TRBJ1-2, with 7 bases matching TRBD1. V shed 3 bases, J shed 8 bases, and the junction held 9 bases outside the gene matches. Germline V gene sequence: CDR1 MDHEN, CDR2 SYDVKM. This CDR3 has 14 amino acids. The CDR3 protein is CASSLSAGGRGYTF. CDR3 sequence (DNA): TGTGCCAGCAGTTTGTCTGCAGGGGGTAGGGGCTACACCTTC.

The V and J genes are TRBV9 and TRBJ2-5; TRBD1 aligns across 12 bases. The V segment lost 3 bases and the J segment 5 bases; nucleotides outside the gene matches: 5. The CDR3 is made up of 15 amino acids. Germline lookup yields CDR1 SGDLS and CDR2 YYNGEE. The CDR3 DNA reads TGTGCCAGCAGCGCGGGACAGGGGGCCTGGGAGACCCAGTACTTC. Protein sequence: CASSAGQGAWETQYF.

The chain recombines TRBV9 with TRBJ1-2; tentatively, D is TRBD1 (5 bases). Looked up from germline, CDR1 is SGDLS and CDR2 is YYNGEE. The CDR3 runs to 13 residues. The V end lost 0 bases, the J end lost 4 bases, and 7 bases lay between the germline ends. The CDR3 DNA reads TGTGCCAGCAGCGTAGCGGGGGGCTATGGCTACACCTTC. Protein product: CASSVAGGYGYTF.

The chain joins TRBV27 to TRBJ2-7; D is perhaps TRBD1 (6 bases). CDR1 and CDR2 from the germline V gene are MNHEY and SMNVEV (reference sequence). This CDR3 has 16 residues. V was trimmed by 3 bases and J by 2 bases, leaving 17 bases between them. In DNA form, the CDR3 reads TGTGCCAGCAGTTTCTACGGGACACTTAACACCTACGAGCAGTACTTC. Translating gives CASSFYGTLNTYEQYF.

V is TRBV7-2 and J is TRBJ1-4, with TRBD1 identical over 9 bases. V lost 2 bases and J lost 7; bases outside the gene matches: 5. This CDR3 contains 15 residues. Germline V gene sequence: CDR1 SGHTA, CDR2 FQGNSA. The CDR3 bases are TGTGCCAGCAGCTTAATGGGACAGGGTTCTGAAAAACTGTTTTTT. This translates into CASSLMGQGSEKLFF.